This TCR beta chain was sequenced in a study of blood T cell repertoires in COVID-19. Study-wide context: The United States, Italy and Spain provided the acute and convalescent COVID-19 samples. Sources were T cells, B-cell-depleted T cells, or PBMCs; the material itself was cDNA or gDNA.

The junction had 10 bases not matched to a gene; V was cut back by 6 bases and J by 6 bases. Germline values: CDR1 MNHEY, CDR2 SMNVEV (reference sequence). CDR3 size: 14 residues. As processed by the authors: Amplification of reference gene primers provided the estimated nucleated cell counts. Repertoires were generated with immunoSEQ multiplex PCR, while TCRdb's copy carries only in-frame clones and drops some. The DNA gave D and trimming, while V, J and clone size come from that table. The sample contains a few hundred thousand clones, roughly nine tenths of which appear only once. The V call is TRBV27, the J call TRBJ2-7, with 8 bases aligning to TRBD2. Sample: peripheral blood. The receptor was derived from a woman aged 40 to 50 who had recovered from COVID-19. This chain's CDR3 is CASSPGASGLEQYF. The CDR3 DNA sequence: TGTGCCAGCAGCCCCGGAGCTAGCGGGCTCGAGCAGTACTTC.